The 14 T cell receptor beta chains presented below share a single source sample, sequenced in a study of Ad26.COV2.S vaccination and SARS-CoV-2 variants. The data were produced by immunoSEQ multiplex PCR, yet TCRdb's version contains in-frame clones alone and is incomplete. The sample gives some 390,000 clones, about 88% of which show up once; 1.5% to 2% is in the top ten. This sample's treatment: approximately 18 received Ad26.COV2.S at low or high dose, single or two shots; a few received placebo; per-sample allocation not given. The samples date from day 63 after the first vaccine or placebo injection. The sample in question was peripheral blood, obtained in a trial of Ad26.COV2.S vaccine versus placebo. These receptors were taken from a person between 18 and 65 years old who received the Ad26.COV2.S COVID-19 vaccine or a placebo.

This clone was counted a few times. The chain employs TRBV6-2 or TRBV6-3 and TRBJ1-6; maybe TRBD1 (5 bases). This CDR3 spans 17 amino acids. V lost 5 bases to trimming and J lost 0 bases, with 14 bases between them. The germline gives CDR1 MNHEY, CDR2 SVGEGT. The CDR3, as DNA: TGTGCCAGCAGTACCGGGACGGCTAGCTCCTATAATTCACCCCTCCACTTT. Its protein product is CASSTGTASSYNSPLHF.

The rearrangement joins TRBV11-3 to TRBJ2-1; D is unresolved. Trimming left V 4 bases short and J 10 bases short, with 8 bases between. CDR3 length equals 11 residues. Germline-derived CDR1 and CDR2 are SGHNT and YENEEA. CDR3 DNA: TGTGCCAGCAGCTCAGGCTACGAGCAGTTCTTC. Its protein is CASSSGYEQFF.

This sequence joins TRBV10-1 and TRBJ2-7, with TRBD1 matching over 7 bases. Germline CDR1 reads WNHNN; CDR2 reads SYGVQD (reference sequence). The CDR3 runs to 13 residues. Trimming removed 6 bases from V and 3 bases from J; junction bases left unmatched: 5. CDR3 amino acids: CASRAGTDYEQYF. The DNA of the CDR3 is TGCGCCAGCAGAGCCGGGACAGACTACGAGCAGTACTTC.

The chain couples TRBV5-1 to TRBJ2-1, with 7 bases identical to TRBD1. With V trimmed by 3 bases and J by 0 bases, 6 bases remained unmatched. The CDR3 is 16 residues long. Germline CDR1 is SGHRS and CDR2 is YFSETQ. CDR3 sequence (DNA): TGCGCCAGCAGCTCCAACAGGGGCTACTCCTACAATGAGCAGTTCTTC. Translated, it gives CASSSNRGYSYNEQFF.

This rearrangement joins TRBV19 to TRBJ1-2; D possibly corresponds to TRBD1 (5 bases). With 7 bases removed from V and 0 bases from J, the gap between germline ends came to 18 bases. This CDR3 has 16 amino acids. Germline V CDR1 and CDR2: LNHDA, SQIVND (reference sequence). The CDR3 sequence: CASTTPPGTTNYGYTF. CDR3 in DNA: TGTGCCAGTACCACCCCTCCCGGGACCACTAACTATGGCTACACCTTC.

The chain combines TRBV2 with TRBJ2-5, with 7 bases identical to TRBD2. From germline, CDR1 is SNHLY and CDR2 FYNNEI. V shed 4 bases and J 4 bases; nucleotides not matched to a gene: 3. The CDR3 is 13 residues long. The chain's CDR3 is CASSVGGRETQYF. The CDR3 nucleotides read TGTGCCAGCAGTGTGGGAGGGCGAGAGACCCAGTACTTC.

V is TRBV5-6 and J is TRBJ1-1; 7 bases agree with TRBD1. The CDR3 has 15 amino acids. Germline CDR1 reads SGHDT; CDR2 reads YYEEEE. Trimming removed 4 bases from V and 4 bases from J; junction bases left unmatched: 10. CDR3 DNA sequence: TGTGCCAGCAGCCCGAGGGGGCTGATCGTCACTGAAGCTTTCTTT. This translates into CASSPRGLIVTEAFF.

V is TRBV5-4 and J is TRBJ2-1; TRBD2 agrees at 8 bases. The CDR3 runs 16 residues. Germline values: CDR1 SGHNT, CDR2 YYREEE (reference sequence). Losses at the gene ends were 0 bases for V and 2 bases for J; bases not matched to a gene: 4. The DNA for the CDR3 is TGTGCCAGCAGCTTGGGGGGAGCGGGAGCCTACAATGAGCAGTTCTTC. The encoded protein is CASSLGGAGAYNEQFF.

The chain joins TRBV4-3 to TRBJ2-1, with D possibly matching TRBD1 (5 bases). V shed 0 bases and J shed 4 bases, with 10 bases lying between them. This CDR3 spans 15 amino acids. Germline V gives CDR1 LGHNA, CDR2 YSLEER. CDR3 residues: CASSQETARYNEQFF. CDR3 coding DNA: TGCGCCAGCAGCCAAGAGACAGCGCGATACAATGAGCAGTTCTTC.

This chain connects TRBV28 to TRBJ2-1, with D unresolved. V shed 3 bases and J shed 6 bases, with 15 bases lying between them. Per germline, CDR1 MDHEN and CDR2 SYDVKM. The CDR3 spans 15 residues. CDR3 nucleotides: TGTGCCAGCAGTTTGGGCGCTGGTCGCTCCAATGAGCAGTTCTTC. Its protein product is CASSLGAGRSNEQFF.

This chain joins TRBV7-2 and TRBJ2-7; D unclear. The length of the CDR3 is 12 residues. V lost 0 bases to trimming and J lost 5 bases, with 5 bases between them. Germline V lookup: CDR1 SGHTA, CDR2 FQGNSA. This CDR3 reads CASSLAHDEQYF. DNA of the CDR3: TGTGCCAGCAGCTTAGCCCATGACGAGCAGTACTTC. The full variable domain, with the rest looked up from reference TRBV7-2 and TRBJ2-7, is GAGVSQSPSNKVTEKGKDVELRCDPISGHTALYWYRQSLGQGLEFLIYFQGNSAPDKSGLPSDRFSAERTGGSVSTLTIQRTQQEDSAVYLCASSLAHDEQYFGPGTRLTVT.

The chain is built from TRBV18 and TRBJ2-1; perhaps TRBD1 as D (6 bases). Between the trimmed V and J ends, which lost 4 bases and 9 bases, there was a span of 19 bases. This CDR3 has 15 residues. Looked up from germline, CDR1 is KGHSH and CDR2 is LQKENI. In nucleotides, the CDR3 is TGTGCCAGCTCACTCCCGGGACACCTCCTCGGTGAGCAGTTCTTC. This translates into CASSLPGHLLGEQFF.

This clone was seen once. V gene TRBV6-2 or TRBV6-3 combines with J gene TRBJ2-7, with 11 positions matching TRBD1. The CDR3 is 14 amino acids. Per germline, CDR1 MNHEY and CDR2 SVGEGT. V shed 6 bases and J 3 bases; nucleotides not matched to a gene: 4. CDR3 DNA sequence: TGTGCCAGCAGCTCCGGGACAGGGGGCTACGAGCAGTACTTC. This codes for CASSSGTGGYEQYF.

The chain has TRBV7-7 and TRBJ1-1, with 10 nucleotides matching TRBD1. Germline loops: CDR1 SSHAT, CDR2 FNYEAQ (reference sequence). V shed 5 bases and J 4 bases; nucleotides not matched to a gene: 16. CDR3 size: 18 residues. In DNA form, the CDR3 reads TGTGCCAGCAGCCCCCTCCCGGGACAGGGGCTATCAGGCACTGAAGCTTTCTTT. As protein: CASSPLPGQGLSGTEAFF.